Listed below are T cell receptor beta chains from one sample, sequenced in a study of blood T cell repertoires in COVID-19. Clones were sequenced by immunoSEQ multiplex PCR, and TCRdb holds only the in-frame ones, with some missing. Of around 130,000 clones detected, about 81% appear once; the ten largest clones hold less than 5%. The source material was peripheral blood. The receptor source for this set is a woman aged 80 or older with acute or convalescent COVID-19. The CDR3 runs from the conserved cysteine through the conserved F or W. A D gene is named only where the DNA matches it firmly. Only some rows state a clone size, as once, few, many or a class for expanded clones.

>TRBV11-2|NA|TRBD1
CASSLVGTGVRDTQYF
>TRBV19|NA|TRBD1
CASNWDSGINSPLHF
>TRBV7-9|NA|TRBD1
CASSSRDRENTEAFF
>TRBV6-5|NA|NA
CASITSPYYNEQFF
>TRBV13|NA|TRBD2
CASTGHGLAGVGENEQFF
>TRBV5-1|NA|TRBD2
CASSYPSGGRVDYNEQFF
>TRBV27|NA|NA
CASSLRYSPLHF
>TRBV7-8|NA|NA
CASSLARQITGELFF
>TRBV7-3|NA|TRBD2
CASSLVAGANTGELFF
>TRBV4-1|NA|NA
CASSARGGNYGYTF
>TRBV10-3|NA|NA
CAISPGTTNNEQFF
>TRBV5-1|few|TRBD1
CASSLETGRSYTF
>TRBV6-2/TRBV6-3|NA|TRBD1
CASSYSTGAGTGETQYF
>TRBV6-5|NA|TRBD1
CASRIQGENTEAFF
>TRBV6-6|NA|NA
CATTVGEANYGYTF
>TRBV6-1|NA|TRBD1
CASSEAPGQGYRQYF
>TRBV7-9|once|TRBD2
CASSLLRGAITGELFF
>TRBV7-2|NA|TRBD1
CASSPQQGWYGYTF
>TRBV2|NA|NA
CASILSQRAPLHF
>TRBV19|NA|TRBD1
CASSGGTGDNQPQHF
>TRBV3-1/TRBV3-2|NA|NA
CASSQDGGGELFF
>TRBV18|NA|TRBD1
CASSPFRDRALLDTF
>TRBV5-6|NA|NA
CASSSSIPEGPYNEQFF
>TRBV29-1|NA|TRBD1
CSALQGAGQPQHF
>TRBV6-5|NA|NA
CASSPTKANTEAFF
>TRBV29-1|NA|NA
CSVSLGGSGTQYF
>TRBV6-2/TRBV6-3|NA|TRBD2
CASSRTSGAYEQYF
>TRBV29-1|NA|NA
CSVAVNEQFF
>TRBV7-9|NA|NA
CASSLVGAHGYTF
>TRBV29-1|NA|NA
CSVEGGEKAFF